Below, 22 T cell receptor beta chains from the same sample are listed, as sequenced in a study of identical twins. TCRdb recomputed calls from the 5' RACE reads with MiXCR, one row per CDR3 protein. The table shows 1.5 million to 2 million distinct CDR3 sequences, with about 32% occurring only once. Sequenced material: cord blood. These receptors originate from a newborn girl in good health.

This clonotype came up a few times. The chain recombines TRBV19 with TRBJ2-7; TRBD1 matches at 7 bases. CDR3 length: 16 amino acids. Losses at the gene ends were 2 bases for V and 11 bases for J; bases not matched to a gene: 18. The germline gives CDR1 LNHDA, CDR2 SQIVND (reference sequence). The CDR3 sequence is CASSIRFSAPPGQEYF. The CDR3 DNA follows: TGTGCCAGTAGTATACGGTTCTCAGCACCCCCCGGACAGGAGTACTTC.

The CDR3: CASSYSGEDRRNTGELFF. CDR3 sequence (DNA): TGTGCCAGCAGTTACTCGGGGGAGGACAGGCGGAACACCGGGGAGCTGTTTTTT. This chain uses TRBV6-5 with TRBJ2-2; perhaps TRBD1 as D (7 bases). The CDR3 contains 18 residues. Looked up from germline, CDR1 is MNHEY and CDR2 is SVGAGI. The germline V and J ends were trimmed by 0 bases and 1 base, with 15 bases remaining between them.

The chain carries TRBV27 and TRBJ2-1; 13 bases align to TRBD2. The CDR3 is 20 residues long. Losses at the gene ends were 5 bases for V and 0 bases for J; bases not matched to a gene: 13. The germline CDR1 and CDR2 sequences are MNHEY and SMNVEV (reference sequence). CDR3 bases: TGTGCCAGCAGTCCTGGACTAGCGGGGGATCCCTCTAGCTCCTACAATGAGCAGTTCTTC. Its translation is CASSPGLAGDPSSSYNEQFF.

The gene calls are TRBV20-1 and TRBJ1-2, with no clear D. CDR1 and CDR2 (germline): DFQATT, SNEGSKA (reference sequence). V lost 0 bases and J 4 bases, leaving 12 bases between the germline ends. This CDR3 region has 14 residues. The CDR3 region is CSARDLASAYGYTF. The CDR3 DNA sequence: TGCAGTGCTAGAGATCTGGCTTCCGCCTATGGCTACACCTTC.

V is TRBV2 and J is TRBJ2-7; TRBD2 aligns across 10 bases. This CDR3 contains 14 residues. CDR1 is SNHLY, CDR2 FYNNEI, per germline. V dropped 8 bases and J dropped 4; count of bases not matched to a gene: 8. The chain's CDR3 is CASLSGGSLYEQYF. The CDR3 coding sequence is TGTGCCAGCCTTAGCGGGGGGTCCTTATACGAGCAGTACTTC.

This clonotype has just a few counts. CDR3 in DNA: TGTGCCAGCAGCCCCCCCACTCCCTTATTAGATACGCAGTATTTT. Translating it yields CASSPPTPLLDTQYF. This sequence joins TRBV4-2 and TRBJ2-3; D unresolved. Germline V lookup: CDR1 LGHNA, CDR2 YNFKEQ. The CDR3 sequence is 15 residues long. Trimming stripped 4 bases from V and 5 bases from J, with 16 bases between.

This clonotype was counted between two and nine times. The CDR3 protein is CSVEDRLGGVNNEQFF. The CDR3 DNA reads TGCAGCGTTGAAGATCGTCTGGGGGGGGTAAACAATGAGCAGTTCTTC. This chain connects TRBV29-1 to TRBJ2-1, with 7 bases aligning to TRBD2. This CDR3 has 16 amino acids. CDR1 is SQVTM and CDR2 is ANQGSEA in the germline V gene. The V and J ends lost 0 bases and 5 bases, in that order; junction bases with no gene match: 10.

This clonotype was counted a few times. V gene TRBV6-6 combines with J gene TRBJ1-5, with a weak D call TRBD1 (5 bases). Germline CDR1 is MNHNY and CDR2 is SVGAGI (reference sequence). This CDR3 has 13 amino acids. V lost 5 bases and J 10 bases, leaving 15 bases between the germline ends. CDR3: CASSADTAAPQHF. CDR3 nucleotide sequence: TGTGCCAGCAGTGCGGACACGGCGGCACCCCAGCATTTT.

The rearrangement links TRBV6-2 or TRBV6-3 to TRBJ1-1; D uncertain. V lost 0 bases and J lost 11, with 16 bases in between. The CDR3 covers 14 residues. Per the germline V gene, CDR1 is MNHEY and CDR2 is SVGEGT. In nucleotides, the CDR3 is TGTGCCAGCAGTTACTCGAATTTACCCATGAGGGCTTTCTTT. This gives the protein CASSYSNLPMRAFF.

A few counts support this clonotype. V gene TRBV7-2 combines with J gene TRBJ2-7, with 7 bases fitting TRBD2. The CDR3 has 18 amino acids. V was pared by 5 bases and J by 0 bases, with 16 bases of the junction left unmatched. Germline V lookup: CDR1 SGHTA, CDR2 FQGNSA. The CDR3 sequence: CASSVSLRGLQSSYEQYF. CDR3 nucleotide sequence: TGTGCCAGCAGCGTATCTCTACGGGGACTACAAAGCTCCTACGAGCAGTACTTC. Variable domain in full (rest from reference TRBV7-2 and TRBJ2-7): GAGVSQSPSNKVTEKGKDVELRCDPISGHTALYWYRQSLGQGLEFLIYFQGNSAPDKSGLPSDRFSAERTGGSVSTLTIQRTQQEDSAVYLCASSVSLRGLQSSYEQYFGPGTRLTVT.

The rearrangement uses TRBV27 and TRBJ2-4; the D is unclear. TRBJ2-7 explains the end of the DNA better; the J call may be wrong. CDR3 length: 14 residues. Germline CDR1 and CDR2: MNHEY and SMNVEV (reference sequence). The CDR3 sequence: CASSLERFSYEQYF. CDR3 DNA sequence: TGTGCCAGCAGTTTGGAGAGGTTTTCCTACGAGCAGTACTTC.

The chain is built from TRBV6-6 and TRBJ2-7; D gene ambiguous. The CDR3 has 14 amino acids. CDR1 and CDR2 (germline): MNHNY, SVGAGI (reference sequence). Deletions cut 4 bases from V and 0 bases from J, with 10 bases between. CDR3 sequence reads: CASSSYTSSYEQYF. The CDR3 DNA follows: TGTGCCAGCAGTTCCTACACCAGCTCCTACGAGCAGTACTTC.

This chain links TRBV2 with TRBJ1-2; D perhaps matches TRBD1 (5 bases). The V end was cut by 11 bases, the J end by 4 bases, with 14 bases between. The germline gives CDR1 SNHLY, CDR2 FYNNEI. This CDR3 region has 12 residues. The CDR3, as DNA: TGTGCCGGAAAATTACAGGTCTATGGCTACACCTTC. Translating gives CAGKLQVYGYTF.

This chain uses TRBV25-1 with TRBJ1-4; no reliable D call. The CDR3 spans 15 residues. CDR1 is MGHDK and CDR2 is SYGVNS in the germline V gene. V lost 4 bases, J lost 1 base, and 10 bases lay in between. The CDR3 nucleotides read TGTGCCAGCAGTGCGCCGGGCGGAACTAATGAAAAACTGTTTTTT. Translated, it gives CASSAPGGTNEKLFF.

There are a few counts of this clonotype. This sequence joins TRBV11-2 and TRBJ2-5; D is undetermined. The CDR3 has 14 amino acids. CDR1 and CDR2 (germline): SGHAT, FQNNGV. Trimming shortened V by 0 bases and J by 11 bases, and 16 bases separated the two germline ends. The CDR3 DNA sequence: TGTGCCAGCAGCTTAGATCGGTGGATGCAGGAGCAGTACTTC. As protein: CASSLDRWMQEQYF.

This clonotype was counted between two and nine times. The chain is built from TRBV10-3 and TRBJ1-1, with 10 bases identical to TRBD1. The germline V gene has CDR1 ENHRY and CDR2 SYGVKD. The CDR3 spans 13 residues. Germline trimming cut 7 bases from V and 4 bases from J; bases unmatched to any gene: 3. The CDR3: CAITDRGLTEAFF. Written as DNA, the CDR3 is TGTGCCATCACCGACAGGGGGCTCACTGAAGCTTTCTTT.

The V and J genes are TRBV29-1 and TRBJ1-3; TRBD1 matches 9 bases. V was clipped by 4 bases and J by 2 bases; unmatched bases: 3. Per the germline V gene, CDR1 is SQVTM and CDR2 is ANQGSEA. The CDR3 extends over 14 amino acids. The CDR3 DNA reads TGCAGCGTTGGAAGGACAGGGGCTGGAAACACCATATATTTT. This encodes CSVGRTGAGNTIYF.

The chain employs TRBV20-1 and TRBJ2-1; D possibly corresponds to TRBD1 (6 bases). The CDR3 runs 14 residues. The V end lost 5 bases, the J end lost 3 bases, and 14 bases lay between the germline ends. Germline V gene sequence: CDR1 DFQATT, CDR2 SNEGSKA (reference sequence). This chain's CDR3 is CSAPQGTDYNEQFF. DNA for the CDR3: TGCAGTGCTCCCCAGGGGACGGACTACAATGAGCAGTTCTTC.

This clonotype was detected only a few times. This chain connects TRBV4-1 to TRBJ1-2; D possibly corresponds to TRBD1 (6 bases). This CDR3 region has 14 residues. The V gene lost 2 bases and the J gene lost 6 bases, with 13 bases spanning the gap. Germline V CDR1 and CDR2: MGHRA, YSYEKL. Written as DNA, the CDR3 is TGCGCCAGCAGCCAACGCAGGGGTGCTGATGGCTACACCTTC. This encodes CASSQRRGADGYTF.

The V call is TRBV7-2, the J call TRBJ2-1; no clear D. The V gene lost 2 bases and the J gene lost 1 base, with 18 bases spanning the gap. CDR1 is SGHTA, CDR2 FQGNSA, per germline. This CDR3 is 18 amino acids long. The CDR3 here is CASSLYPTTRNSYNEQFF. The CDR3 nucleotides read TGTGCCAGCAGCTTATACCCCACGACCCGCAATTCCTACAATGAGCAGTTCTTC.

This chain connects TRBV6-5 to TRBJ2-1; tentative D call: TRBD2 (6 bases). The CDR3 contains 16 residues. The germline V gene encodes CDR1 MNHEY and CDR2 SVGAGI. V was cut by 6 bases and J by 2 bases, with 17 bases left in between. CDR3 sequence reads: CASSNIRAGAYNEQFF. CDR3 sequence (DNA): TGTGCCAGCAGCAACATTAGAGCGGGTGCCTACAATGAGCAGTTCTTC.

This clonotype was detected once. The chain uses TRBV4-1 and TRBJ1-5; possible D gene TRBD1, 5 bases. V was shortened by 0 bases and J by 4 bases, with 19 bases between the two germline ends. Germline CDR1 MGHRA, CDR2 YSYEKL. The CDR3 covers 18 residues. The CDR3 bases are TGCGCCAGCAGCCAAGATGGGGTTCCAGGGAGGGCTAATCAGCCCCAGCATTTT. It yields the protein CASSQDGVPGRANQPQHF.